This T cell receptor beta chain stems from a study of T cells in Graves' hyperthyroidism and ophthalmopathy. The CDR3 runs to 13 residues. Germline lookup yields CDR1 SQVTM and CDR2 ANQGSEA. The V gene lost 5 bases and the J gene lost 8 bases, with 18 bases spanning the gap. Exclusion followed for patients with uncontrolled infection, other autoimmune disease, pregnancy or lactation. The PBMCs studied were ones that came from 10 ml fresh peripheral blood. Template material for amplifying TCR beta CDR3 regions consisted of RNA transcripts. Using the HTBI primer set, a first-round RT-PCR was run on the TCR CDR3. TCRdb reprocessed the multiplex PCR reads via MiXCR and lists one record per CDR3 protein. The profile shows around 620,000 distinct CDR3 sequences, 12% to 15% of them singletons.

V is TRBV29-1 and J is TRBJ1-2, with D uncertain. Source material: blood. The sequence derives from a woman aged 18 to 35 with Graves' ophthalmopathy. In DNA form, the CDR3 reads TGCAGCGTTCCTTCCGACCGCGGAGGGGGCTACACCTTC. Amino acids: CSVPSDRGGGYTF.